One and the same sample provided the 18 T cell receptor beta chains below, sequenced in a study of blood T cell repertoires in COVID-19. TCRdb's copy holds only in-frame clones and misses some; the assay was immunoSEQ multiplex PCR. The sample carries approximately 350,000 clones, 89% recorded once. Sequencing used peripheral blood. The receptor set was obtained from a woman under 40 with COVID-19, enrolled during active disease.

J is TRBJ1-3 and V is TRBV25-1; no definite D call. Per germline, CDR1 MGHDK and CDR2 SYGVNS. V lost 3 bases, J lost 4 bases, and 16 bases lay in between. CDR3 length: 16 residues. The CDR3 spells CASSDPSGPFGNTIYF. CDR3 coding DNA: TGTGCCAGCAGTGATCCGAGCGGTCCTTTCGGAAACACCATATATTTT. Supplemented by reference TRBV25-1 and TRBJ1-3, the full variable domain reads EADIYQTPRYLVIGTGKKITLECSQTMGHDKMYWYQQDPGMELHLIHYSYGVNSTEKGDLSSESTVSRIRTEHFPLTLESARPSHTSQYLCASSDPSGPFGNTIYFGEGSWLTVV.

CDR3 residues: CASSQRGRGTEAFF. For the CDR3, the DNA is TGCGCCAGCAGCCAAAGGGGGAGGGGCACTGAAGCTTTCTTT. The chain uses TRBV4-1 and TRBJ1-1, with a weak D call TRBD1 (6 bases). The germline gives CDR1 MGHRA, CDR2 YSYEKL. Trimming took 2 bases from V and 4 from J, leaving 11 bases between them. There are 14 residues in the CDR3.

The chain employs TRBV5-1 and TRBJ2-3, with D perhaps matching TRBD1 (6 bases). The CDR3 spans 16 residues. CDR1 is SGHRS and CDR2 is YFSETQ in the germline V gene. V lost 0 bases to trimming and J lost 1 base, with 12 bases between them. Written as DNA, the CDR3 is TGCGCCAGCAGCTTGGTCTTAGAGGGGGGCACAGATACGCAGTATTTT. It yields the protein CASSLVLEGGTDTQYF.

V usage is TRBV19 and J usage is TRBJ2-7; 7 bases align to TRBD1. This CDR3 contains 15 residues. The V segment lost 4 bases and the J segment 3 bases; nucleotides outside the gene matches: 9. Germline CDR1 is LNHDA and CDR2 is SQIVND (reference sequence). The CDR3 reads CASSKGYRGGYEQYF. For the CDR3, the DNA is TGTGCCAGTAGTAAAGGATACAGGGGTGGCTACGAGCAGTACTTC.

The chain employs TRBV18 and TRBJ2-3, with D uncertain. The length of the CDR3 is 13 residues. V lost 3 bases, J lost 4 bases, and 8 bases lay in between. Germline V CDR1 and CDR2: KGHSH, LQKENI. This CDR3 reads CASSPLEPDTQYF. Written as DNA, the CDR3 is TGTGCCAGCTCACCCCTAGAACCAGATACGCAGTATTTT.

V usage is TRBV4-1 and J usage is TRBJ2-2, with D possibly TRBD2 on 5 matching bases. Germline V gives CDR1 MGHRA, CDR2 YSYEKL. Trimming removed 5 bases from V and 8 bases from J, with 12 bases in between. There are 13 residues in the CDR3. The CDR3: CASSSSGWGELFF. The CDR3 coding sequence is TGCGCCAGCAGCTCTTCGGGGTGGGGGGAGCTGTTTTTT.

The chain is built from TRBV4-3 and TRBJ2-6; unclear D gene. The CDR3 contains 16 residues. In germline, CDR1 is LGHNA, CDR2 YSLEER. V gave up 0 bases and J gave up 4 bases, with 10 bases separating them. DNA of the CDR3: TGCGCCAGCAGCCAAGAAGAAGGAGCGGGGGCCAACGTCCTGACTTTC. Amino acids: CASSQEEGAGANVLTF.

V usage is TRBV11-2 and J usage is TRBJ1-4; 9 bases agree with TRBD1. Germline V lookup: CDR1 SGHAT, CDR2 FQNNGV. The CDR3 has 15 amino acids. The V and J ends lost 4 bases and 4 bases, in that order; junction bases with no gene match: 4. The CDR3 protein is CASSSPDRGNEKLFF. Written as DNA, the CDR3 is TGTGCCAGCAGCTCGCCGGACAGGGGTAATGAAAAACTGTTTTTT.

On this clone itself: Its ends do not fully match the called genes, so a read error is possible. The J gene is TRBJ2-1, the V gene TRBV14, with TRBD2 matching 9 bases. The CDR3 loop spans 19 amino acids. Germline V CDR1 and CDR2: SGHDN, FVKESK. Here the CDR3 reads CASSQARRVAGALYDEQFF. CDR3 coding DNA: TGTGCCAGCAGCCAAGCCCGACGAGTAGCGGGAGCCCTCTACGATGAGCAGTTCTTC.

The chain couples TRBV7-2 to TRBJ1-5; the match to TRBD1 covers 8 bases. V was clipped by 5 bases and J by 5 bases; unmatched bases: 11. CDR1 SGHTA and CDR2 FQGNSA come from the germline V gene. The CDR3 runs 16 residues. For the CDR3, the DNA is TGTGCCAGCAGCCCTACAGGGGGTGGTTGGGATCAGCCCCAGCATTTT. Translation: CASSPTGGGWDQPQHF.

This chain connects TRBV5-4 to TRBJ2-7; 12 nucleotides agree with TRBD1. Losses at the gene ends were 4 bases for V and 5 bases for J; bases not matched to a gene: 4. Germline CDR1 reads SGHNT; CDR2 reads YYREEE (reference sequence). The CDR3 contains 14 residues. The CDR3 here is CASSPGQGADEQYV. The CDR3 DNA is TGTGCCAGCAGCCCGGGACAGGGGGCCGACGAGCAGTACGTC.

The chain uses TRBV6-2 or TRBV6-3 and TRBJ1-4, with TRBD1 matching 7 bases. The J segment lost 4 bases and the V segment lost 5 bases, leaving 7 bases of the junction unmatched. The CDR3 contains 15 residues. CDR1 MNHEY and CDR2 SVGEGT come from the germline V gene. The DNA of the CDR3 is TGTGCCAGCAGTCCACGGACAGGCCTTAATGAAAAACTGTTTTTT. It encodes CASSPRTGLNEKLFF.

V is TRBV11-3 and J is TRBJ2-1; TRBD2 agrees at 8 bases. CDR1 SGHNT and CDR2 YENEEA come from the germline V gene. The CDR3 spans 15 residues. J lost 6 bases, V lost 8 bases, and 12 bases had no gene match. The CDR3 DNA follows: TGTGCCAGCGGCCGGGGCCGGGAGGGCCGCAATGAGCAGTTCTTC. Residues: CASGRGREGRNEQFF.

The chain combines TRBV7-2 with TRBJ1-5; the D gene is possibly TRBD1 (5 bases). V was pared by 1 base and J by 4 bases, with 11 bases between. Germline V lookup: CDR1 SGHTA, CDR2 FQGNSA. This CDR3 spans 15 amino acids. CDR3 in DNA: TGTGCCAGCAGCTTAGGCTGGGGGGATAATCAGCCCCAGCATTTT. Its protein product is CASSLGWGDNQPQHF.

The chain combines TRBV20-1 with TRBJ2-3; D not certain. Germline V CDR1 and CDR2: DFQATT, SNEGSKA (reference sequence). The CDR3 is 11 residues long. V dropped 3 bases and J dropped 5 bases, with 6 bases sitting between them. This CDR3 reads CSARAVDTQYF. The CDR3 coding sequence is TGCAGTGCTAGGGCCGTAGATACGCAGTATTTT.

V is TRBV5-4 and J is TRBJ2-3; TRBD2 matches at 10 bases. Losses at the gene ends were 1 base for V and 3 bases for J; bases not matched to a gene: 5. The CDR3 consists of 16 residues. From germline, CDR1 is SGHNT and CDR2 YYREEE (reference sequence). In DNA, the CDR3 is TGTGCCAGCAGCTTGAGGCTAGCGGGGGTGACAGATACGCAGTATTTT. This encodes CASSLRLAGVTDTQYF.

The chain carries TRBV5-5 and TRBJ1-5; D uncertain. The V gene's germline CDR1 is SGHKS and CDR2 YYEKEE (reference sequence). This CDR3 has 15 residues. V was trimmed by 2 bases and J by 9 bases, leaving 18 bases between them. The CDR3: CASSFNSEDSSPQHF. In DNA form, the CDR3 reads TGTGCCAGCAGCTTTAACTCGGAGGATAGTTCGCCCCAGCATTTT.

The chain has TRBV7-2 and TRBJ2-3; tentative D call: TRBD1 (6 bases). Per the germline V gene, CDR1 is SGHTA and CDR2 is FQGNSA. V lost 1 base, J lost 2 bases, and 16 bases lay in between. The CDR3 has 17 amino acids. CDR3 coding DNA: TGTGCCAGCAGCTTAGGTAGGACAGCTTCAATCACAGATACGCAGTATTTT. Residues: CASSLGRTASITDTQYF.